Below, one T cell receptor beta chain is given with its context. What this receptor recognizes is not known. No base quality values were provided; no much bigger clone lies one nucleotide off. The TCR beta CDR3 regions were amplified from RNA transcripts. A first-round RT-PCR of the TCR CDR3 used the HTBI primer set with the Qiagen OneStep RT-PCR kit. The libraries were constructed in a second round of multiplex PCR and then size-selected and purified. Libraries were sequenced paired-end with 100 bp reads on an Illumina HiSeq2000. Regarding the original processing steps: SOAPnuke was used to process the raw data, throwing out any read that contained adapters or uncalled bases, had a mean Phred below 15, or lacked an exact constant-primer or identifier match. COPE v1.2.5 was used to merge high-quality paired reads, and clonotypes were defined as unique nucleotide sequences. MiTCR v1.1 was used to align the clonotypes against IMGT TRBV, TRBD and TRBJ reference segments. The analysis included only V-J combinations with a frequency above 0.0001, which together covered 99.2% of the repertoires. The TCS score was defined as F50 (clonal expansion) divided by E x V (chaos), with BLOSUM62-based TCRdist calculated between CDR3 peptides within each V-J. Welch's t-statistics and random forest reduced fewer than 550 V-J features to around 14, which were used in a naive Bayes classifier (R e1071). TCRdb applied fastp at Q25 and MiXCR to the public reads, then kept only in-frame beta chains. Identical CDR3 protein sequences are pooled into one entry, listed with their most common genes and DNA. The V and J calls and clone size are TCRdb's, not the authors'. This sample has roughly 170,000 distinct CDR3 sequences in its table, and approximately 15% of those were observed once. The ten top clones hold roughly 30% of the sample.

This sample stems from a study of T cells in Graves' hyperthyroidism and ophthalmopathy (dated by TCRdb to 2018 to 2020). About the investigation overall: Peripheral blood samples were taken at initial diagnosis, before any treatment was given. According to the paper, TCR Vbeta CDR3 sequencing was carried out on 120 to 150 peripheral blood samples, which came from some 41 ophthalmopathy, around 74 hyperthyroidism and about 17 progressor patients. Whether ophthalmopathy could be predicted prospectively was tested in an independent validation cohort made up of under 20 hyperthyroidism patients plus 17 patients who later progressed to ophthalmopathy. Following sampling, methimazole starting at 30 mg daily was given to hyperthyroidism patients, and high-dose intravenous methylprednisolone was given to ophthalmopathy patients. TCR V-J signatures able to tell the groups apart were searched for in a discovery cohort of 90 to 100 patients, of whom about 40 had Graves' ophthalmopathy and roughly 58 had stable Graves' hyperthyroidism. The 100 or so discovery patients were divided at random into training and test sets in a 7:3 ratio. In about 6 Graves' hyperthyroidism patients, the study also compared T-cell repertoires from thyroid tissue with T-cell repertoires from blood. Points the paper makes about the study in general: A 13 V-J signature model separated ophthalmopathy from stable hyperthyroidism, with 87.88% sensitivity and around 84% specificity in cross-validation and 80%/75% in testing. In validation, the model predicted progression to ophthalmopathy with 65% to 71% sensitivity and less than 80% specificity, a median of 6.5 months before onset. Sample size was not statistically predetermined, and investigators were not blinded to group allocation. Most expanded thyroid clonotypes (frequency above 0.001) were also detected in blood, a finding suggesting that blood repertoires may reflect thyroid immune responses.

Via the germline V gene (reference sequence), CDR1 is SEHNR and CDR2 FQNEAQ. CDR3 length: 17 amino acids, cysteine to phenylalanine. The only DNA kept is the CDR3, 51 bases in frame from the first base. V loses 7 bases, J loses 0 bases, and the germline ends lie 22 bases apart. Graves' hyperthyroidism was defined as stable when no progression to ophthalmopathy occurred over 18 months of follow-up. Hyperthyroidism patients were aged 18 to 65 years and newly diagnosed, with disease duration of less than 2 months. Any patient with an uncontrolled infection, another autoimmune disease, pregnancy or lactation was excluded. Diagnoses were based on clinical symptoms, serum thyroxine and TRAb, thyroid ultrasound and orbital computed tomography. PBMCs were separated from roughly 9.6 ml of fresh peripheral blood using Ficoll-Paque density gradient centrifugation. Total RNA was extracted with Trizol reagent, and quality was checked on an Agilent 2100 Bioanalyzer.

The sequence was collected from a woman aged 45-65 years with Graves' hyperthyroidism. Sequencing was performed on blood. This receptor chain uses TRBV7-9 and TRBJ2-7, with TRBD2 perhaps the D gene, on 6 matching bases. Here is the DNA: TGTGCCAGCACCAATTTGGTGGAGGGGCCCCTCTCCTACGAGCAGTACTTC. Its protein reads: CASTNLVEGPLSYEQYF.